These 6 T cell receptor beta chains share one sample of origin, sequenced in a study of cytomegalovirus exposure and HLA in healthy donors. Some clones are missing from TCRdb's copy, which holds only in-frame ones; the method was immunoSEQ multiplex PCR. The sample includes about 120,000 clones, approximately 92% of them seen just once. Material for sequencing was PBMCs. The receptors were sampled from a woman younger than 30 in good health and CMV-seronegative.

The gene calls are TRBV4-2 and TRBJ1-3; D call uncertain. Germline-derived CDR1 and CDR2 are LGHNA and YNFKEQ. V was cut by 0 bases and J by 4 bases, with 10 bases left in between. The CDR3 is made up of 15 amino acids. The CDR3 reads CASSQDLGFGNTIYF. Here the CDR3 DNA reads TGTGCCAGCAGCCAAGATTTGGGCTTCGGAAACACCATATATTTT.

This clone has just one count. The rearrangement joins TRBV27 to TRBJ2-1; D is ambiguous. The length of the CDR3 is 15 residues. Trimming removed 0 bases at V and 3 bases at J, with 9 bases between. Germline CDR1 MNHEY, CDR2 SMNVEV (reference sequence). The chain's CDR3 is CASSLSAEIYNEQFF. CDR3 sequence (DNA): TGTGCCAGCAGTTTATCGGCGGAAATCTACAATGAGCAGTTCTTC.

The chain joins TRBV18 to TRBJ2-1, with D tentatively TRBD1 (5 bases). V dropped 3 bases and J dropped 8 bases, with 23 bases sitting between them. Germline CDR1 is KGHSH and CDR2 is LQKENI. The CDR3 loop spans 17 amino acids. CDR3 residues: CASSPILGAFQTYEQFF. For the CDR3, the DNA is TGTGCCAGCTCACCGATCTTAGGGGCCTTCCAGACCTATGAGCAGTTCTTC.

The rearrangement joins TRBV10-2 to TRBJ2-7; a possible D gene is TRBD2 (6 bases). Trimming took 0 bases from V and 3 from J, leaving 12 bases between them. The V gene's germline CDR1 is WSHSY and CDR2 SAAADI. The CDR3 totals 15 residues. CDR3 sequence (DNA): TGCGCCAGCAGTGAGTCGACTAGAGGTCTCTACGAGCAGTACTTC. This codes for CASSESTRGLYEQYF.

The J gene is TRBJ2-1, the V gene TRBV27, with TRBD1 matching over 8 bases. Germline V gene data show CDR1 as MNHEY and CDR2 as SMNVEV (reference sequence). This CDR3 contains 16 residues. Trimming removed 3 bases from V and 6 bases from J; junction bases left unmatched: 10. DNA of the CDR3: TGTGCCAGCAGTTTCCAAACAGGGGGGCCTGTCAATGAGCAGTTCTTC. This gives the protein CASSFQTGGPVNEQFF.

This clone was picked up one time. The chain links TRBV11-3 to TRBJ2-3, with a tentative D call TRBD2 (6 bases). Looked up from germline, CDR1 is SGHNT and CDR2 is YENEEA. The CDR3 length is 14 residues. V lost 8 bases to trimming and J lost 5 bases, with 17 bases between them. This chain's CDR3 is CASAPGGPGDTQYF. The CDR3 region has the DNA TGTGCCAGCGCCCCCGGGGGACCGGGAGATACGCAGTATTTT.